Presented here are 4 T cell receptor beta chains from one specimen sequenced in a study of cytomegalovirus exposure and HLA in healthy donors. The PCR was carried out with 60 Vbeta primers and 13 Jbeta primers. Assay: immunoSEQ multiplex PCR; the TCRdb copy retains only in-frame clones and omits some. This sample yields fewer than 250,000 clones, of which 81% are seen a single time; approximately 3.6% belongs to the top ten. The sequenced sample was PBMCs. The receptors here all came from a man aged 40-55 years in good health and CMV-seropositive.

V gene TRBV10-2 combines with J gene TRBJ2-5; TRBD2 agrees at 13 bases. The CDR3 covers 15 residues. The V and J ends lost 5 bases and 1 base, in that order; junction bases with no gene match: 1. Germline V lookup: CDR1 WSHSY, CDR2 SAAADI. This CDR3 is CASSRTSGGQETQYF. The CDR3 coding sequence is TGCGCCAGCAGTAGGACTAGCGGGGGCCAAGAGACCCAGTACTTC.

This chain joins TRBV10-3 and TRBJ2-5; 11 bases fit TRBD1. Germline CDR1 reads ENHRY; CDR2 reads SYGVKD. With 6 bases clipped from V and 5 bases from J, the junction kept 5 bases outside the gene matches. There are 14 residues in the CDR3. The CDR3 DNA reads TGTGCCATCAGGGGACAGGGGGTGGAGGAGACCCAGTACTTC. Protein sequence: CAIRGQGVEETQYF.

The chain is built from TRBV7-9 and TRBJ2-3; TRBD2 agrees at 13 bases. J lost 4 bases, V lost 5 bases, and 6 bases had no gene match. CDR1 SEHNR and CDR2 FQNEAQ come from the germline V gene (reference sequence). The CDR3 has 16 residues. The chain's CDR3 is CASSMGLAGPSDTQYF. CDR3 nucleotide sequence: TGTGCCAGCAGCATGGGACTAGCGGGGCCCTCAGATACGCAGTATTTT.

This clone has just one count. J is TRBJ2-1 and V is TRBV7-3, with 10 bases identical to TRBD1. The germline CDR1 and CDR2 sequences are SGHTA and FQGTGA. After removal of 7 bases from V and 4 bases from J, the junction contained 4 bases not matched to a gene. The CDR3 runs 14 residues. The CDR3 region is CASKPDRGYNEQFF. The CDR3 DNA is TGTGCCAGCAAACCGGACAGGGGGTACAATGAGCAGTTCTTC.